The source of this T cell receptor beta chain is a study of T cell repertoires in ileal Crohn's disease. In the study overall: About 36% were active smokers at surgery; median disease duration was 7.9 years. General study findings and limits: High-frequency clones were more common in sorted CD8 than CD4 cells. Active smokers at surgery had more clonal expansions than non-smokers.

Trimming shortened V by 0 bases and J by 4 bases, and 12 bases separated the two germline ends. Germline V gene data show CDR1 as MNHEY and CDR2 as SMNVEV (reference sequence). The CDR3 loop spans 15 amino acids. The repertoire was sequenced with immunoSEQ multiplex PCR; TCRdb's copy has only in-frame clones and lacks some. The sample has 5,500 to 8,500 clones, around 70% seen once. To note about this clone: Antigen: not known.

This receptor was obtained from an adult with Crohn's disease. The chain carries TRBV27 and TRBJ1-2; D is perhaps TRBD1 (5 bases). Sequencing was carried out using ileal tissue. CDR3 region: CASSLSRTPIYGYTF. Here the CDR3 DNA reads TGTGCCAGCAGTTTATCCCGGACACCGATCTATGGCTACACCTTC.